These T cell receptor beta chains were read from a single sample in a study of identifying expanded T cells in peripheral blood. Produced via immunoSEQ multiplex PCR; TCRdb's table is partial and in-frame only. Of approximately 120,000 clones listed, about nine tenths are singletons. Sample: blood. Source of these receptors: a person between 18 and 70 years old in good health. CDR3s include the opening cysteine and the closing phenylalanine or tryptophan. The D gene is left open where the match is weak. Some rows mark clone size as missing; the rest say once, few, many or name a class of expanded clone.

J,V,D,size,DNA,CDR3
TRBJ2-3,TRBV7-2,.,.,TGTGCCAGCAGCTTATCTGGGGCCACCCACGGAGATACGCAGTATTTT,CASSLSGATHGDTQYF
TRBJ1-1,TRBV11-3,.,.,TGTGCCAGCAGCACGGACGGGAACACTGAAGCTTTCTTT,CASSTDGNTEAFF
TRBJ1-6,TRBV2,.,once,TGTGCCAGCAGTGAAGGGCGCCAGAATTCACCCCTCCACTTT,CASSEGRQNSPLHF
TRBJ2-7,TRBV7-9,.,.,TGTGCCAGCAGCTTCCACTACGAGCAGTACTTC,CASSFHYEQYF
TRBJ2-6,TRBV12-5,.,.,TGTGCTAGTGGTAACCCCAATGCAGGACAAAGTCGGGCCAACGTCCTGACTTTC,CASGNPNAGQSRANVLTF
TRBJ2-7,TRBV6-1,.,.,TGTGCCAGCAGTGAAAGCGTCACGACCTACGAGCAGTACTTC,CASSESVTTYEQYF
TRBJ1-1,TRBV28,TRBD1,.,TGTGCCAGCCCCGGGCGGAGGACAGGGAGGGCTGAAGCTTTCTTT,CASPGRRTGRAEAFF
TRBJ1-5,TRBV18,.,.,TGTGCCAGCTCACCATCGGAGGCACAGCCCCAGCATTTT,CASSPSEAQPQHF
TRBJ1-2,TRBV28,.,.,TGTGCCAGCAGTTTATTTTCAGCCTATGGCTACACCTTC,CASSLFSAYGYTF
TRBJ1-5,TRBV7-2,.,.,TGTGCCAGCAGCTTGAATCCTCAGCCCCAGCATTTT,CASSLNPQPQHF
TRBJ2-1,TRBV7-9,.,.,TGTGCCAGCAGCTTAGGGAGTTCGACGGGTTCTCCTTCCTACAATGAGCAGTTCTTC,CASSLGSSTGSPSYNEQFF
TRBJ1-6,TRBV5-4,TRBD1,.,TGTGCCAGCAGCTTAACCGGGACAGGGGATAGTTCACCCCTCCACTTT,CASSLTGTGDSSPLHF